The TCR beta chain under discussion was sequenced for a study of shared clonotypes between healthy human individuals. The assay was immunoSEQ multiplex PCR, and TCRdb's table has in-frame clones only and misses some. In the table there are around 340,000 clones, 70% to 75% of which are singletons. The CD4+ fraction was divided into a CD45RA+ naive subset and a CD45RA-negative memory subset. Source material: memory CD4+ T cells sorted from blood. Sample subset: CD45RA-negative fraction. The TCR originated in a man younger than 45 in good health.

The CDR3 nucleotides are TGTGCCAGCAGAAAGGGAGCTTTCTTT. It yields the protein CASRKGAFF. This sequence joins TRBV5-8 and TRBJ1-1, with D hard to call. The CDR3 spans 9 residues. Germline CDR1 and CDR2: SGHTS and YDEGEE. With 5 bases removed from V and 10 bases from J, the gap between germline ends came to 6 bases.